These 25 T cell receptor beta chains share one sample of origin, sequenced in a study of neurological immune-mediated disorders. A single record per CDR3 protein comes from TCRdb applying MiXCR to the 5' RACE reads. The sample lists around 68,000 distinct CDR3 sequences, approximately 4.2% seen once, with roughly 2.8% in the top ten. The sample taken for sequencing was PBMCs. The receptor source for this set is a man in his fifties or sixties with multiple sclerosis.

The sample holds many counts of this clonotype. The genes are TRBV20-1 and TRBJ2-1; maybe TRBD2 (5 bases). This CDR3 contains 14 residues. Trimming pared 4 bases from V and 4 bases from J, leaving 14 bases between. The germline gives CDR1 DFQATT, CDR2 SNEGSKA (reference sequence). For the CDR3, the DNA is TGCAGTGCTACCAGACTACGAGGATACAATGAGCAGTTCTTC. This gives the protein CSATRLRGYNEQFF.

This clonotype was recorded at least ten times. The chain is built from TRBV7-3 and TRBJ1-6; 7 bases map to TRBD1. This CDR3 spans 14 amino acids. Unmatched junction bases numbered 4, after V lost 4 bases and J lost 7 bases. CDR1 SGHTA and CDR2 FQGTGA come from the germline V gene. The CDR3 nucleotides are TGTGCCAGCAGCTCGGGACAGTACAATTCACCCCTCCACTTT. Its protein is CASSSGQYNSPLHF.

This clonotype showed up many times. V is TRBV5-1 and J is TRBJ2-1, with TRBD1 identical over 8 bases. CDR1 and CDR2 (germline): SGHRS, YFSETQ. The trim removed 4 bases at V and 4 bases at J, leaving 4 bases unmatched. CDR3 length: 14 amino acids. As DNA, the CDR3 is TGCGCCAGCAGCCTCGGGACAGGTTACAATGAGCAGTTCTTC. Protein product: CASSLGTGYNEQFF.

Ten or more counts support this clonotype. The CDR3 nucleotides are TGTGCCAGCAGCCAGTCACGGGGGGCCGAATACTTC. As protein: CASSQSRGAEYF. This chain uses TRBV3-1 with TRBJ2-7, with a possible D match to TRBD2 (7 bases). CDR1 is LGHDT, CDR2 YNNKEL, per germline (reference sequence). There are 12 residues in the CDR3. The V gene lost 3 bases and the J gene lost 13 bases, with 16 bases spanning the gap.

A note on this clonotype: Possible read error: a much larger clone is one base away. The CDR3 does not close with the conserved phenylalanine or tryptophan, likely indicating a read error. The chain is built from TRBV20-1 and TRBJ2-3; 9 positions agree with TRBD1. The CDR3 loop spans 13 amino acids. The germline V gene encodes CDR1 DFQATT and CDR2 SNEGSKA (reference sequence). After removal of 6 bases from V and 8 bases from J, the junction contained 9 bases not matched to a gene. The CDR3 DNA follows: TGCAGTGCCGCCGGGACAGGGTTGGGTACGCAGTATATT. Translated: CSAAGTGLGTQYI.

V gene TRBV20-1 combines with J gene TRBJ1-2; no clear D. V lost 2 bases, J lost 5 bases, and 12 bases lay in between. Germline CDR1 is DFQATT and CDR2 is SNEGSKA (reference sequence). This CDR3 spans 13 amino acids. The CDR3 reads CSARMTGSYGYTF. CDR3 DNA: TGCAGTGCTAGAATGACGGGATCATATGGCTACACCTTC.

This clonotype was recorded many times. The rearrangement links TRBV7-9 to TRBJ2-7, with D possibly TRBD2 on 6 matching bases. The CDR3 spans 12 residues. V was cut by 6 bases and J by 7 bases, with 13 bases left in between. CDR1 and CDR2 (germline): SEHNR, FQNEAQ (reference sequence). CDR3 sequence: CASSGGGSEQYF. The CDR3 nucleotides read TGTGCCAGCAGTGGGGGAGGTTCAGAGCAGTACTTC.

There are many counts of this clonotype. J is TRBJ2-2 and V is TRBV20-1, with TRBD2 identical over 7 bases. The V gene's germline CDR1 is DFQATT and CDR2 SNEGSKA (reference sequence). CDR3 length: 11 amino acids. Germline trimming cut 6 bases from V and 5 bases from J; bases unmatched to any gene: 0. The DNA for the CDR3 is TGCAGTGCCGGGGGGACCGGGGAGCTGTTTTTT. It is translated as CSAGGTGELFF.

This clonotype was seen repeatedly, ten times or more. CDR3 sequence (DNA): TGCAGCGTTAACGGACTCTTACAAGAGACCCAGTACTTC. Translated: CSVNGLLQETQYF. The chain combines TRBV29-1 with TRBJ2-5; tentatively, D is TRBD2 (5 bases). This CDR3 has 13 residues. V was shortened by 5 bases and J by 2 bases, with 12 bases between the two germline ends. CDR1 SQVTM and CDR2 ANQGSEA come from the germline V gene.

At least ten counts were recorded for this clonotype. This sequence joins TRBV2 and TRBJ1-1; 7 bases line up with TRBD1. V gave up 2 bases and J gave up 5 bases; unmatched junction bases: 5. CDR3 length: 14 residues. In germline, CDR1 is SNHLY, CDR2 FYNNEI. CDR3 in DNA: TGTGCCAGCAGTGAAAGGAGGGGGCGGACTGAAGCTTTCTTT. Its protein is CASSERRGRTEAFF. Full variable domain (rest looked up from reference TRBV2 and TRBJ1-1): EPEVTQTPSHQVTQMGQEVILRCVPISNHLYFYWYRQILGQKVEFLVSFYNNEISEKSEIFDDQFSVERPDGSNFTLKIRSTKLEDSAMYFCASSERRGRTEAFFGQGTRLTVV.

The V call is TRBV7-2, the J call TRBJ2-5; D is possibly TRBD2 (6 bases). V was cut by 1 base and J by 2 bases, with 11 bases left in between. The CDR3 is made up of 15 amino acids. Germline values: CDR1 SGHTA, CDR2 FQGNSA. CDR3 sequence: CASSLVVGGQETQYF. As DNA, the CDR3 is TGTGCCAGCAGCTTAGTCGTGGGGGGACAAGAGACCCAGTACTTC. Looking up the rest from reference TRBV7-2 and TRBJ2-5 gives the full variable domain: GAGVSQSPSNKVTEKGKDVELRCDPISGHTALYWYRQSLGQGLEFLIYFQGNSAPDKSGLPSDRFSAERTGGSVSTLTIQRTQQEDSAVYLCASSLVVGGQETQYFGPGTRLLVL.

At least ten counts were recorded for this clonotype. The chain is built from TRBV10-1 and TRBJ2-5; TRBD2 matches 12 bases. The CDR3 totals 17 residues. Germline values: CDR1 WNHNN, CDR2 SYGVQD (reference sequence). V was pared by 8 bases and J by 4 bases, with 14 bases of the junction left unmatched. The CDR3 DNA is TGCGCCAGCTTCTGGACTAGCGGGGCAGGGGGGGGAGAGACCCAGTACTTC. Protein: CASFWTSGAGGGETQYF.

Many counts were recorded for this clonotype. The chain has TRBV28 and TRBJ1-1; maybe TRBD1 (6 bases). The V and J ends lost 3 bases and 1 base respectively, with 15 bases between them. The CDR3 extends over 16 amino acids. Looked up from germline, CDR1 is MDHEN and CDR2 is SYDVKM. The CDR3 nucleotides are TGTGCCAGCAGTTTTCCGGAGGACAGATGGAACACTGAAGCTTTCTTT. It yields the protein CASSFPEDRWNTEAFF. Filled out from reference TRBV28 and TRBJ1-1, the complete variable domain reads DVKVTQSSRYLVKRTGEKVFLECVQDMDHENMFWYRQDPGLGLRLIYFSYDVKMKEKGDIPEGYSVSREKKERFSLILESASTNQTSMYLCASSFPEDRWNTEAFFGQGTRLTVV.

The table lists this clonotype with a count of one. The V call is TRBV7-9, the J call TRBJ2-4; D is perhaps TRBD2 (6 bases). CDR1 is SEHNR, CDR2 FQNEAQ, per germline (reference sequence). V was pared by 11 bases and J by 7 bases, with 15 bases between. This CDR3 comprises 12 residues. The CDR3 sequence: CASSPGGNIQYF. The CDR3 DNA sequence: TGTGCCTCCTCCCCAGGAGGGAACATTCAGTACTTC.

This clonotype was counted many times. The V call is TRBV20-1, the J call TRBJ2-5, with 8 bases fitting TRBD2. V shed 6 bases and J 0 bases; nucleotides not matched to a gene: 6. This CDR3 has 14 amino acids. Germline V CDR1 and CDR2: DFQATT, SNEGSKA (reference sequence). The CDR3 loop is CSAHSGAYQETQYF. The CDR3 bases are TGCAGTGCCCATAGCGGGGCATACCAAGAGACCCAGTACTTC.

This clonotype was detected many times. The CDR3, as DNA: TGTGCCAGCAGCAAGACTAGCGGGGGGGGCTACGAGCAGTACTTC. This sequence encodes CASSKTSGGGYEQYF. This chain links TRBV7-9 with TRBJ2-7; 14 positions agree with TRBD2. Trimming took 5 bases from V and 3 from J; bases not matched to a gene: 3. CDR3 length: 15 residues. The V gene's germline CDR1 is SEHNR and CDR2 FQNEAQ (reference sequence). The whole variable domain, filled in from reference TRBV7-9 and TRBJ2-7, reads DTGVSQNPRHKITKRGQNVTFRCDPISEHNRLYWYRQTLGQGPEFLTYFQNEAQLEKSRLLSDRFSAERPKGSFSTLEIQRTEQGDSAMYLCASSKTSGGGYEQYFGPGTRLTVT.

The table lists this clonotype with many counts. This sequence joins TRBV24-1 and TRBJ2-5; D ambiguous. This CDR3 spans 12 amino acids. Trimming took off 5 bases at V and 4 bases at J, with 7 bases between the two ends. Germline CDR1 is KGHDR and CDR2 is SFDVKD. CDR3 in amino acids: CATSALGETQYF. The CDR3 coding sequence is TGTGCCACCAGTGCCCTCGGAGAGACCCAGTACTTC.

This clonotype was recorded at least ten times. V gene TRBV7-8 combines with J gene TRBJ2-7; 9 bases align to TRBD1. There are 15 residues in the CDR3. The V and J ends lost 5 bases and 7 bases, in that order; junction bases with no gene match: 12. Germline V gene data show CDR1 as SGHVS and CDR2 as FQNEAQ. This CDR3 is CASSLRDRVSKEQYF. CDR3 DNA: TGTGCCAGCAGCCTCCGGGACAGGGTTTCGAAAGAGCAGTACTTC.

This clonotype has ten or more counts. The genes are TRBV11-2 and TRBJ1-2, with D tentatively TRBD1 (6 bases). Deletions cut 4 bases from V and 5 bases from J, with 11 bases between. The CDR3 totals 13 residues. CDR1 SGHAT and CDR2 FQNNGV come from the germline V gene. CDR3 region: CASSSTGVYGYTF. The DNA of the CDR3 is TGTGCCAGCAGCTCGACAGGAGTTTATGGCTACACCTTC.

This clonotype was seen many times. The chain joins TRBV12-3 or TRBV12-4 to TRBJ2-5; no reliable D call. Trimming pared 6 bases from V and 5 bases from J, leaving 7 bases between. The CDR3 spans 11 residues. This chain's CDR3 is CASSLTETQYF. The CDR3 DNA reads TGTGCCAGCAGCTTGACCGAGACCCAGTACTTC.

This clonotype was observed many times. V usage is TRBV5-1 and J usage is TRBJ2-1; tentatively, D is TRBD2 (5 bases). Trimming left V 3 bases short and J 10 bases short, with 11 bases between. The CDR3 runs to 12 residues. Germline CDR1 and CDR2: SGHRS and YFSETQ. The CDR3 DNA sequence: TGCGCCAGCAGCTGGGCGGGTGAAGAGCAGTTCTTC. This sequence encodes CASSWAGEEQFF.

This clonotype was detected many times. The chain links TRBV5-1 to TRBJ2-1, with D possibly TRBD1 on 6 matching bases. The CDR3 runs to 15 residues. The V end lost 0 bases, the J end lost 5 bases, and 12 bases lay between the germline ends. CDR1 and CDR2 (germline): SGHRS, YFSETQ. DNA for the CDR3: TGCGCCAGCAGCTTGGCCGCAGGGGAAAACAATGAGCAGTTCTTC. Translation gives CASSLAAGENNEQFF.

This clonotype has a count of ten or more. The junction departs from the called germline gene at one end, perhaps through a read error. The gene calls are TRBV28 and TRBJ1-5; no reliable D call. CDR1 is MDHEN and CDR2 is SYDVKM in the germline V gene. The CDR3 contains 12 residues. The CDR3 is CASSLAGQPQNF. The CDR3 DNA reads TGTGCCAGCAGTTTAGCAGGTCAGCCCCAGAATTTT.

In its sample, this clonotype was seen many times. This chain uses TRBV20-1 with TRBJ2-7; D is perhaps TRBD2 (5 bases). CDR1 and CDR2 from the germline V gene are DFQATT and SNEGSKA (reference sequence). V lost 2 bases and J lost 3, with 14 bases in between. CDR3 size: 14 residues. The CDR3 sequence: CSARNYLAGYEQYF. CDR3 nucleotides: TGCAGTGCTAGAAATTATCTAGCTGGCTACGAGCAGTACTTC.

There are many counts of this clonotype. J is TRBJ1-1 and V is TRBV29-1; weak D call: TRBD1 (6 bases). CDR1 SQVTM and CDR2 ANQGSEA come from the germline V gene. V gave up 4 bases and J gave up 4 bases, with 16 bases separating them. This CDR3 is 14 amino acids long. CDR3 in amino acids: CSVGRGGLSTEAFF. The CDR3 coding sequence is TGCAGCGTTGGCCGAGGGGGGTTGAGCACTGAAGCTTTCTTT.